Reported below is one T cell receptor (beta chain). This sample was included in a study of blood T cell repertoires in COVID-19. Study-level information: Acute and convalescent COVID-19 samples came from the United States, Italy and Spain. In each case, the material was cDNA or gDNA derived from T cells, B-cell-depleted T cells, or PBMCs.

Per the original data handling: Reference gene primer amplification gave nucleated cell count estimates. Some clones are missing from TCRdb's copy, which holds only in-frame ones; the method was immunoSEQ multiplex PCR. V and J calls and clone size are those listed in that table; D and trimming were worked out from the DNA. The sample holds about 170,000 clones, roughly 90% seen once. CDR3 length: 16 residues. Germline V gene lookup returns CDR1 SGHRS and CDR2 YFSETQ. Trimming cost V 2 bases and J 10 bases; bases outside gene matches: 10. V and J are TRBV5-1 and TRBJ2-1; 12 positions agree with TRBD1. This receptor was taken from a man in his sixties with acute or convalescent COVID-19. Input material: peripheral blood. CDR3 nucleotide sequence: TGCGCCAGCAGCTTAGACCCGGGACAGGGGGCTGGGGAGCAGTTCTTC. It yields the protein CASSLDPGQGAGEQFF.